The following is a T cell receptor beta chain sequence with its context. Other DNA sequences within the sample encode an identical CDR3. These data are taken from a study of shared clonotypes between healthy human individuals. The wider study: A couple of women and a few men aged 18 to 49 made up the donors.

TCRdb keeps only in-frame clones here, not all; method: immunoSEQ multiplex PCR. Among about 2.4 million clones, around 90% were seen once, and the ten largest hold about 0.13%. The TCR comes from a man younger than 35 in good health. The sequencing sample was made of naive CD4+ T cells sorted from blood. The subset here: CD45RA+ positively selected.

The DNA for the CDR3 is TGTGCCTGGAGTGTACTAGCGGGGGGGAAGGATACGCAGTATTTT. Protein product: CAWSVLAGGKDTQYF. The J gene is TRBJ2-3, the V gene TRBV30; 13 nucleotides match TRBD2. The V gene's germline CDR1 is GTSNPN and CDR2 SVGIG (reference sequence). The CDR3 runs 15 residues. After removal of 0 bases from V and 6 bases from J, the junction contained 3 bases not matched to a gene.